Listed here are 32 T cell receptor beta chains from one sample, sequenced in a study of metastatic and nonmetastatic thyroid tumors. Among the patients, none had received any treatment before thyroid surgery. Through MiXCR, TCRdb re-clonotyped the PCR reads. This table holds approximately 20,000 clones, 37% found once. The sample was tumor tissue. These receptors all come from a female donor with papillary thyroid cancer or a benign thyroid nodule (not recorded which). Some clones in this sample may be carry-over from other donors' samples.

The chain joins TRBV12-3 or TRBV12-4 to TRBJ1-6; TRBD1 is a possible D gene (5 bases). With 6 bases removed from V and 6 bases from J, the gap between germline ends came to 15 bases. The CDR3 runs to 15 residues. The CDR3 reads CASRPQLGGNSPLHF. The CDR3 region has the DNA TGTGCCAGCAGGCCTCAGCTCGGGGGTAATTCACCCCTCCACTTT.

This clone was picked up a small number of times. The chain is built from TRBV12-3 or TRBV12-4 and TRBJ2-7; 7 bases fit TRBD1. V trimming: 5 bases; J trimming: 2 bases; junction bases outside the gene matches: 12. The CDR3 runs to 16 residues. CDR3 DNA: TGTGCCAGCAGTCCCCGGACAGGAATGGCCGCCTACGAGCAGTACTTC. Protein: CASSPRTGMAAYEQYF.

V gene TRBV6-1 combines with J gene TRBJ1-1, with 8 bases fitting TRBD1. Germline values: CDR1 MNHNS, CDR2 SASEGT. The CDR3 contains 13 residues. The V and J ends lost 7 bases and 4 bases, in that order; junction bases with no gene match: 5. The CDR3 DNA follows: TGTGCCAGCACCAGAACAGGGGGCACTGAAGCTTTCTTT. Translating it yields CASTRTGGTEAFF.

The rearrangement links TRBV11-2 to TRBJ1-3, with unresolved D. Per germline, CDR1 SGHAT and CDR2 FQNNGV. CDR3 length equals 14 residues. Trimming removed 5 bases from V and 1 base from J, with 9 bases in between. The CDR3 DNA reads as TGTGCCAGCAGCCCCCACGTTTCTGGAAACACCATATATTTT. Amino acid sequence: CASSPHVSGNTIYF.

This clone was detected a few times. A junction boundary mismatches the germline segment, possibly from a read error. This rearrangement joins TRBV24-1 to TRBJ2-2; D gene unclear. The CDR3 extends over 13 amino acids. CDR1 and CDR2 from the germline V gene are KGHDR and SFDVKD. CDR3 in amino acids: CATGDLLTGELFF. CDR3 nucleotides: TGTGCCACCGGTGATTTGCTAACCGGGGAGCTGTTTTTT.

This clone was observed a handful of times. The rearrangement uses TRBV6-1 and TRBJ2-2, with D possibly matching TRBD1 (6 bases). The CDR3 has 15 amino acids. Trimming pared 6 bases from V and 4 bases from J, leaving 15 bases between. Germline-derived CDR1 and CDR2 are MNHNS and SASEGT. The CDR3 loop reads CASSSRGGATGELFF. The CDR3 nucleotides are TGTGCCAGCAGCTCGAGAGGGGGTGCCACCGGGGAGCTGTTTTTT.

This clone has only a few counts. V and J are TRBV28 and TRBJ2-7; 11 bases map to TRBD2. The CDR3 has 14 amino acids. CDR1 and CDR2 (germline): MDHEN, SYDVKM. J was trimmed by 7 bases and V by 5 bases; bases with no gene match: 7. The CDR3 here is CASSRGLAVGEQYF. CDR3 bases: TGTGCCAGCAGTCGGGGACTAGCGGTTGGGGAGCAGTACTTC.

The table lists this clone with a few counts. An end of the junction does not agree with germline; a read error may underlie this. The CDR3 loop is CASSMDLNYSYTF. In DNA form, the CDR3 reads TGTGCCAGTAGTATGGACTTAAACTATAGCTACACCTTC. The chain joins TRBV19 to TRBJ1-2; D is ambiguous. Germline lookup yields CDR1 LNHDA and CDR2 SQIVND (reference sequence). The CDR3 runs 13 residues.

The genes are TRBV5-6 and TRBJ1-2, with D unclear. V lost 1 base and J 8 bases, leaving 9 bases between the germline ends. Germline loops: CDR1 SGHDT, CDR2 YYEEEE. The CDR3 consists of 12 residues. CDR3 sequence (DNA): TGTGCCAGCAGCTTGCAGGACCGGGGCTACACCTTC. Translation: CASSLQDRGYTF.

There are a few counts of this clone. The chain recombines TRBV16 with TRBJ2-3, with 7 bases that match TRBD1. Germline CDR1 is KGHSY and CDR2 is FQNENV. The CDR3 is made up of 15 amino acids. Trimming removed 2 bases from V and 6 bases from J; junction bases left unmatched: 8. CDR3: CASSQQTGAGDTQYF. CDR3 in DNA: TGTGCCAGCAGCCAACAAACAGGGGCCGGGGATACGCAGTATTTT.

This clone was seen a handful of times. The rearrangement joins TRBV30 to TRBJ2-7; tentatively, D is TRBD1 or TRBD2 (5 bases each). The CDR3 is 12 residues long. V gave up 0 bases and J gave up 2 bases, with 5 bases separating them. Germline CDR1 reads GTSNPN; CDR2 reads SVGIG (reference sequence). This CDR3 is CAWSVGAYEQYF. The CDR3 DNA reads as TGTGCCTGGAGTGTGGGGGCCTACGAGCAGTACTTC.

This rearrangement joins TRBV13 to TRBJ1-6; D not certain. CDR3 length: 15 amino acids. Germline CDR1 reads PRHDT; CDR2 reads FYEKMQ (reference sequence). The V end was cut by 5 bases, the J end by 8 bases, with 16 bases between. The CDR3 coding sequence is TGTGCCAGCAGCCCCGAACGACGGCCGGATTCACCCCTCCACTTT. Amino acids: CASSPERRPDSPLHF.

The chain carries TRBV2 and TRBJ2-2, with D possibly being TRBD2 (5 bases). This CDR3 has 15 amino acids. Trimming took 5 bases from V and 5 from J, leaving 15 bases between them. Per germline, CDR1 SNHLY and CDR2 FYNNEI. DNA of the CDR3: TGTGCCAGCAGTTGGACTCCGTTAGGGACCGGGGAGCTGTTTTTT. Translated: CASSWTPLGTGELFF.

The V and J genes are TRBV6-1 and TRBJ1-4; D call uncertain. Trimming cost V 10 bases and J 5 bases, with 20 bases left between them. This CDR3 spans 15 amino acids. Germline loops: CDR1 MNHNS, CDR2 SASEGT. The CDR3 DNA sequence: TGTGCCACCCGGGTCCCACTCCTGGAAAATGAAAAACTGTTTTTT. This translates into CATRVPLLENEKLFF.

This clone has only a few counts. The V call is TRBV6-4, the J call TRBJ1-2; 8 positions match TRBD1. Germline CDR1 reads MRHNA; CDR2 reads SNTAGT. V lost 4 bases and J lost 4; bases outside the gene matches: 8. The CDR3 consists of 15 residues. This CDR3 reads CASSVGAGGGYGYTF. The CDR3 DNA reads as TGTGCCAGCAGTGTCGGGGCAGGGGGCGGCTATGGCTACACCTTC.

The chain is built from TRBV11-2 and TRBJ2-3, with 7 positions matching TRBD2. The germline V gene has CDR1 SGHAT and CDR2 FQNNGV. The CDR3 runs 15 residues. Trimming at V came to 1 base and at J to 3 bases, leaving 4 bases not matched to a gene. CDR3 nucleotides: TGTGCCAGCAGCTTAGGGAGCGGGGAAACAGATACGCAGTATTTT. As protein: CASSLGSGETDTQYF.

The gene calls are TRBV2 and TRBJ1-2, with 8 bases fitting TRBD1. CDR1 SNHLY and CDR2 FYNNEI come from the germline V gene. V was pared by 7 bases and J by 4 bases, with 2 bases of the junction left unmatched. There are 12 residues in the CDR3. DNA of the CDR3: TGTGCCAGCACAGGGGGCGGCTATGGCTACACCTTC. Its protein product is CASTGGGYGYTF.

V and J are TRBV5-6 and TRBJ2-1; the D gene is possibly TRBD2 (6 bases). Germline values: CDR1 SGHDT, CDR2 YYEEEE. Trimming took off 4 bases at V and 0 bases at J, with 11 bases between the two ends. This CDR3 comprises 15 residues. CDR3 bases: TGTGCCAGCAGCCAGGACGGGAGCTCCTACAATGAGCAGTTCTTC. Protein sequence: CASSQDGSSYNEQFF.

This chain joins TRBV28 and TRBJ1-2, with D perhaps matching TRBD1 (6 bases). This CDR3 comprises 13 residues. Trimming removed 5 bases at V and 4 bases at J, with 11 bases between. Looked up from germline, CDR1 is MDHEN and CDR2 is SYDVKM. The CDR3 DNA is TGTGCCAGCAGTGTACAGGGTCCCTATGGCTACACCTTC. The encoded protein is CASSVQGPYGYTF.

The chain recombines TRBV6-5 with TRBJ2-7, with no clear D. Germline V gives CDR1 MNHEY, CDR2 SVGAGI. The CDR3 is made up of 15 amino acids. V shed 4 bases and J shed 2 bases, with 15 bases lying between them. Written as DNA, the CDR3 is TGTGCCAGCAGTTCCGAATTCCGTAGTGCCTACGAGCAGTACTTC. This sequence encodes CASSSEFRSAYEQYF.

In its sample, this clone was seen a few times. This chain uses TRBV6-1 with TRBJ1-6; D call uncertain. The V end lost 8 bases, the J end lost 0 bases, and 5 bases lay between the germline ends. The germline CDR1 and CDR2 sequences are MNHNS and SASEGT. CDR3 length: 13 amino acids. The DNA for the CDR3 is TGTGCCAGCGGGAGCTCCTATAATTCACCCCTCCACTTT. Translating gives CASGSSYNSPLHF.

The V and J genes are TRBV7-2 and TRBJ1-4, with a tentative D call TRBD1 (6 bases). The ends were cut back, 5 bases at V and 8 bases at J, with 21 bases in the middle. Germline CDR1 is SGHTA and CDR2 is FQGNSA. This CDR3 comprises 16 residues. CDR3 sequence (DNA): TGTGCCAGCAGCCAGAGCGGGGGCCAAAATCGCGAAAAACTGTTTTTT. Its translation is CASSQSGGQNREKLFF.

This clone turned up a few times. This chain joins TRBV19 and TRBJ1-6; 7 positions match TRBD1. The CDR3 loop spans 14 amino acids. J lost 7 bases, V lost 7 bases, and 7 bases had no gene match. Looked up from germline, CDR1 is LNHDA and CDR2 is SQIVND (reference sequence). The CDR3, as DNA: TGTGCCAGTAAGAGGGGGCAGACGAATTCACCCCTCCACTTT. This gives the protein CASKRGQTNSPLHF.

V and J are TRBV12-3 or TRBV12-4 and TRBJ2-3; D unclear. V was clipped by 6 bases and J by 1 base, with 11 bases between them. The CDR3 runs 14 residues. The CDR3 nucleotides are TGTGCCAGCAGCCCTCTCCTAGGCACAGATACGCAGTATTTT. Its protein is CASSPLLGTDTQYF.

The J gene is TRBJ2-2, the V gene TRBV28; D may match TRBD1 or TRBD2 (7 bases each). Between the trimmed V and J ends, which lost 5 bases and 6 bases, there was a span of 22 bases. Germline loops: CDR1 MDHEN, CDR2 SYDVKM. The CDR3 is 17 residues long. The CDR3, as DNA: TGTGCCAGCAGTCCCCAGGGGGAGGGAGTGACCCCCGGGGAGCTGTTTTTT. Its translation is CASSPQGEGVTPGELFF. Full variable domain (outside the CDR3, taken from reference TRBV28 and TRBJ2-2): DVKVTQSSRYLVKRTGEKVFLECVQDMDHENMFWYRQDPGLGLRLIYFSYDVKMKEKGDIPEGYSVSREKKERFSLILESASTNQTSMYLCASSPQGEGVTPGELFFGEGSRLTVL.

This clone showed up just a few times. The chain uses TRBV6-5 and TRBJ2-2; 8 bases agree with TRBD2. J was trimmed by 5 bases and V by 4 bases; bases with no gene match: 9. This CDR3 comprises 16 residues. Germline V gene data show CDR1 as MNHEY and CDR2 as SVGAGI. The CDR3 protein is CASSFGREGRTGELFF. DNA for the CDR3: TGTGCCAGCAGTTTTGGACGGGAGGGAAGGACCGGGGAGCTGTTTTTT.

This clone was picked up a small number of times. The CDR3 region has the DNA TGTGCCAGCAGCGGAACCGGGGGTAGGAGCAATGAGCAGTTCTTC. Residues: CASSGTGGRSNEQFF. The rearrangement links TRBV6-1 to TRBJ2-1; a possible D gene is TRBD2 (6 bases). The ends were cut back, 6 bases at V and 6 bases at J, with 18 bases in the middle. Germline-derived CDR1 and CDR2 are MNHNS and SASEGT. This CDR3 has 15 amino acids.

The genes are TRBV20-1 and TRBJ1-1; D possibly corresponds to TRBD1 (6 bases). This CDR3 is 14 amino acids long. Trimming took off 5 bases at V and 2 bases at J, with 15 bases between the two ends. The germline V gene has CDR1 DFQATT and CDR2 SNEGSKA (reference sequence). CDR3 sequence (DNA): TGCAGTGCTTTTTCCGGGGGCGGTAACACTGAAGCTTTCTTT. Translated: CSAFSGGGNTEAFF.

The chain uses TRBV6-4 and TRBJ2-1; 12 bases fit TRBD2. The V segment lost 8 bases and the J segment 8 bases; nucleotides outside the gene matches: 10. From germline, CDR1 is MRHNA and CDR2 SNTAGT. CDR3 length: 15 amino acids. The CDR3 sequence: CASQRTSGDIDEQFF. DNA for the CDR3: TGTGCCAGCCAAAGGACTAGCGGGGATATCGATGAGCAGTTCTTC.

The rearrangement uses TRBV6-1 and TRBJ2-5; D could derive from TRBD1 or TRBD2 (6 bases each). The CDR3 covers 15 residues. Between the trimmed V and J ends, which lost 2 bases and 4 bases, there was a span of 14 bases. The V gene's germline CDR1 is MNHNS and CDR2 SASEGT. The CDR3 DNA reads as TGTGCCAGCAGTGAATGGGGGGCGGTGGGAGAGACCCAGTACTTC. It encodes CASSEWGAVGETQYF.

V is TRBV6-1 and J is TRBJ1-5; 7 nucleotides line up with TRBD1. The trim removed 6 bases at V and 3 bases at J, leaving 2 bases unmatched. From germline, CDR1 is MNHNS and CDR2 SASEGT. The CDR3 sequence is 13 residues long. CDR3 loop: CASRTGPNQPQHF. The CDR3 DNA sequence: TGTGCCAGCAGGACAGGGCCCAATCAGCCCCAGCATTTT.

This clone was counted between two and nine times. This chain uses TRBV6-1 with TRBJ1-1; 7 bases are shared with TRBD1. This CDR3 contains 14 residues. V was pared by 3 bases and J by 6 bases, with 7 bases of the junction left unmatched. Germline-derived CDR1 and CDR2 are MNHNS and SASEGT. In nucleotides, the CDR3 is TGTGCCAGCAGTGAGAGGGGGCTTGACTCTGAAGCTTTCTTT. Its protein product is CASSERGLDSEAFF.